The clone carrying this T cell receptor (beta chain) was observed a handful of times. These data are taken from a study of blood T cell repertoires in COVID-19. Sequencing used immunoSEQ multiplex PCR; TCRdb keeps in-frame clones, though not all of them. The profile covers roughly 70,000 clones, with roughly four fifths appearing a single time and 4.5% to 5.5% taken by the ten largest. The clonotype comes from a woman between 55 and 75 years old with acute or convalescent COVID-19. Sequenced material: peripheral blood.

The CDR3 DNA reads TGTGCCAGCAGCGCCCTTCGACTAGCGGGTACCAATGAGCAGTTCTTC. Its protein product is CASSALRLAGTNEQFF. V is TRBV9 and J is TRBJ2-1, with 10 positions matching TRBD2. Germline CDR1 and CDR2: SGDLS and YYNGEE. CDR3 size: 16 residues. Trimming at V came to 3 bases and at J to 6 bases, leaving 9 bases not matched to a gene.